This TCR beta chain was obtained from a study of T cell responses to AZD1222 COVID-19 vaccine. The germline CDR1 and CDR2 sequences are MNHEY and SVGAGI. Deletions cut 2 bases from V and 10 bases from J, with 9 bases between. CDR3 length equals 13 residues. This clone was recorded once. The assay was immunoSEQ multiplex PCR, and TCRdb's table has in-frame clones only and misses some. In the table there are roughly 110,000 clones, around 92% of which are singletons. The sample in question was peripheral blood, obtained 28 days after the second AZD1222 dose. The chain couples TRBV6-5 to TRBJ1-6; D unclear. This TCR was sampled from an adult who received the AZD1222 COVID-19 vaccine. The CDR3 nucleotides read TGTGCCAGCAGTTACGGGGTGCGGTCACCCCTCCACTTT. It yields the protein CASSYGVRSPLHF.